This TCR beta chain was retrieved from a study of blood T cell repertoires in COVID-19. The cohort comprised adults aged about 18 to 90 years residing in 20 to 30 US areas. Assay used: immunoSEQ multiplex PCR; TCRdb lists only in-frame clones, some missing. This sample has 330,000 or so clones, with 88% found just once. From germline, CDR1 is GTSNPN and CDR2 SVGIG (reference sequence). The CDR3 covers 13 residues. The V segment lost 4 bases and the J segment 5 bases; nucleotides outside the gene matches: 5. This TCR derives from a man aged 30 to 39 who had recovered from COVID-19. The sequencing input was PBMCs or T cells enriched from blood (not recorded which). This chain joins TRBV30 and TRBJ2-5, with 9 nucleotides matching TRBD1. The CDR3 region has the DNA TGTGCCTGGACCCAAGGACAGGGGGAGACCCAGTACTTC. It yields the protein CAWTQGQGETQYF.